One sample yielded the 5 T cell receptor beta chains listed below, sequenced in a study of CD8+ T cells in alopecia areata. Lesional scalp tissue (obtained by punch biopsy) and peripheral blood were collected from alopecia areata patients. In each case, RNA was isolated and then reverse transcribed into cDNA as the sequencing template. Profiling relied on immunoSEQ multiplex PCR, and the TCRdb table lists in-frame clones only, not all of them. Here the sample spans 6,000 to 9,500 clones, about two thirds being singletons. This material consisted of skin, taken at week 0. Receptor source: a human donor with alopecia areata.

The rearrangement joins TRBV5-1 to TRBJ1-2; possible D gene TRBD1, 5 bases. In germline, CDR1 is SGHRS, CDR2 YFSETQ. The CDR3 contains 15 residues. Trimming cost V 0 bases and J 3 bases, with 12 bases left between them. In DNA form, the CDR3 reads TGCGCCAGCAGCTTGGCAGGGCCCGGGGACTATGGCTACACCTTC. As protein: CASSLAGPGDYGYTF.

The chain joins TRBV19 to TRBJ2-3; either TRBD1 or TRBD2 may fit D (6 bases each). This CDR3 has 13 amino acids. The germline gives CDR1 LNHDA, CDR2 SQIVND (reference sequence). V was trimmed by 10 bases and J by 1 base, leaving 12 bases between them. CDR3 coding DNA: TGTGCCACCGAGGGGGGCGGCACAGATACGCAGTATTTT. It specifies CATEGGGTDTQYF.

This clone showed up just a few times. The gene calls are TRBV19 and TRBJ2-2; D is uncertain. V was clipped by 3 bases and J by 10 bases, with 6 bases between them. There are 11 residues in the CDR3. Per germline, CDR1 LNHDA and CDR2 SQIVND (reference sequence). The chain's CDR3 is CASSIAQELFF. The CDR3 nucleotides read TGTGCCAGTAGTATTGCCCAGGAGCTGTTTTTT.

The chain recombines TRBV9 with TRBJ2-3; 7 positions match TRBD2. This CDR3 comprises 15 residues. Unmatched junction bases numbered 3, after V lost 0 bases and J lost 2 bases. Germline V gene sequence: CDR1 SGDLS, CDR2 YYNGEE. This CDR3 is CASSVGLAVTDTQYF. CDR3 DNA: TGTGCCAGCAGCGTAGGCCTAGCGGTCACAGATACGCAGTATTTT.

The table lists this clone with a count of one. J is TRBJ2-7 and V is TRBV6-5, with D perhaps assigned TRBD1 or TRBD2 (5 bases each). Germline loops: CDR1 MNHEY, CDR2 SVGAGI. V lost 6 bases to trimming and J lost 3 bases, with 12 bases between them. CDR3 length equals 13 residues. The chain's CDR3 is CASSSPGGYEQYF. The CDR3 nucleotides read TGTGCCAGCAGCTCCCCTGGGGGCTACGAGCAGTACTTC.